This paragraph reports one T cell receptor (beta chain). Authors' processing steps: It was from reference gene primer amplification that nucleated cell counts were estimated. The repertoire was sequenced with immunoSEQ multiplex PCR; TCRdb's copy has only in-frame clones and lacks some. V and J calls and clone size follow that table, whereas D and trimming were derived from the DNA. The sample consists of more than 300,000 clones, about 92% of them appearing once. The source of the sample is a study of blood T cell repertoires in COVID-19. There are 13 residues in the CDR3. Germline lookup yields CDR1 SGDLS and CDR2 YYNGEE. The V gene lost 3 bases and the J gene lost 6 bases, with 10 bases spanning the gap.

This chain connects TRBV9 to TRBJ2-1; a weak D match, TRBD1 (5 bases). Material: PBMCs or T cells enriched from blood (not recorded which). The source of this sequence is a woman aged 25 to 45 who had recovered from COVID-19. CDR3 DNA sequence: TGTGCCAGCAGCGGCCGGACAACCAATGAGCAGTTCTTC. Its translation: CASSGRTTNEQFF.